This is a list of T cell receptor beta chains from one sample in a study of Graves' ophthalmopathy and Graves' hyperthyroidism. TCRdb re-called the multiplex PCR reads through MiXCR, storing one row per CDR3 protein. The table shows hundreds of thousands of distinct CDR3 sequences, with roughly 20% occurring only once. Sequencing input: peripheral blood. These receptors were collected from a woman in her late teens or twenties with stable Graves' hyperthyroidism. Some clones in this sample may be carry-over from other donors' samples. Each CDR3 is given with its conserved first and last residue. Each record gives: V gene, clone size, J gene, CDR3 protein. Clone size is stated in some rows and not others, as once, few, many or a class when expanded.

V gene: TRBV12-3/TRBV12-4; clone size: .; J gene: TRBJ1-6; CDR3 protein: CASSVFGQTGSPLHF
V gene: TRBV6-1; clone size: many; J gene: TRBJ1-2; CDR3 protein: CASSEAPSVGGYTF
V gene: TRBV20-1; clone size: many; J gene: TRBJ1-2; CDR3 protein: CSAPTGGGGYGYTF
V gene: TRBV2; clone size: .; J gene: TRBJ2-2; CDR3 protein: CASSESTWGTGELFF
V gene: TRBV6-2/TRBV6-3; clone size: .; J gene: TRBJ2-3; CDR3 protein: CASSYGLRGGHTDTQYF
V gene: TRBV9; clone size: .; J gene: TRBJ1-1; CDR3 protein: CASSAGTQMNTEAFF
V gene: TRBV6-1; clone size: .; J gene: TRBJ2-7; CDR3 protein: CASSEAGQGGYYEQYF
V gene: TRBV20-1; clone size: .; J gene: TRBJ1-5; CDR3 protein: CSARTGYVRGNQPQHF
V gene: TRBV7-9; clone size: many; J gene: TRBJ2-5; CDR3 protein: CASRPLAGGLETQYF
V gene: TRBV28; clone size: .; J gene: TRBJ1-2; CDR3 protein: CVSSFGGGYTF
V gene: TRBV6-1; clone size: few; J gene: TRBJ1-5; CDR3 protein: CASSEAKYRDNQPQHF
V gene: TRBV6-7; clone size: many; J gene: TRBJ2-2; CDR3 protein: CASSQLVGTGGFGELFF
V gene: TRBV12-3/TRBV12-4; clone size: many; J gene: TRBJ2-5; CDR3 protein: CASSATGGEETQYF
V gene: TRBV6-1; clone size: once; J gene: TRBJ1-5; CDR3 protein: CASSEAGAGNQPQHF
V gene: TRBV6-1; clone size: .; J gene: TRBJ2-2; CDR3 protein: CASSAMARENTGELFF
V gene: TRBV20-1; clone size: many; J gene: TRBJ1-5; CDR3 protein: CSASPPANQPQHF
V gene: TRBV6-1; clone size: many; J gene: TRBJ1-5; CDR3 protein: CAASGGRGSNQPQHF
V gene: TRBV7-3; clone size: .; J gene: TRBJ2-2; CDR3 protein: CASSPGQPNTGELFF
V gene: TRBV6-2/TRBV6-3; clone size: many; J gene: TRBJ1-1; CDR3 protein: CASRDPGTGGPDAEAFF
V gene: TRBV6-1; clone size: many; J gene: TRBJ1-3; CDR3 protein: CASSIDSSGNTIYF
V gene: TRBV11-2; clone size: many; J gene: TRBJ2-7; CDR3 protein: CASSRAGISGRPGWEQYF
V gene: TRBV6-4; clone size: many; J gene: TRBJ1-1; CDR3 protein: CASSLTSGTILNTEAFF
V gene: TRBV4-2; clone size: many; J gene: TRBJ1-2; CDR3 protein: CASSLTGVSGYTF
V gene: TRBV10-3; clone size: .; J gene: TRBJ2-7; CDR3 protein: CAISESRNEQYF
V gene: TRBV5-1; clone size: once; J gene: TRBJ2-7; CDR3 protein: CASSLVTSGRDEQYF
V gene: TRBV19; clone size: many; J gene: TRBJ1-2; CDR3 protein: CATNPGQGLYGYTF
V gene: TRBV19; clone size: many; J gene: TRBJ2-5; CDR3 protein: CASSVHRDLQETQYF
V gene: TRBV7-2; clone size: .; J gene: TRBJ2-4; CDR3 protein: CACSWDSKNIQYF
V gene: TRBV12-3/TRBV12-4; clone size: .; J gene: TRBJ1-5; CDR3 protein: CASSLGGNRGRVSNQPQHF
V gene: TRBV15; clone size: .; J gene: TRBJ1-1; CDR3 protein: CATSRDPGAVTEAFF
V gene: TRBV12-3/TRBV12-4; clone size: many; J gene: TRBJ2-5; CDR3 protein: CASSFGQFETQYF
V gene: TRBV20-1; clone size: few; J gene: TRBJ1-1; CDR3 protein: CSACTTANTEAFF
V gene: TRBV2; clone size: many; J gene: TRBJ1-2; CDR3 protein: CASRGKTGGYYGYTF
V gene: TRBV6-1; clone size: few; J gene: TRBJ1-5; CDR3 protein: CASRRDSTRNQPQHF
V gene: TRBV6-4; clone size: many; J gene: TRBJ2-5; CDR3 protein: CASSDGTGEETQYF
V gene: TRBV20-1; clone size: .; J gene: TRBJ1-3; CDR3 protein: CSASSGVSGNTIYF
V gene: TRBV30; clone size: many; J gene: TRBJ2-2; CDR3 protein: CAWSTTGNTGELFF
V gene: TRBV6-1; clone size: few; J gene: TRBJ1-1; CDR3 protein: CASRVSDTEAFF
V gene: TRBV3-1; clone size: .; J gene: TRBJ2-7; CDR3 protein: CASSPTRVPLEQYF
V gene: TRBV27; clone size: few; J gene: TRBJ2-4; CDR3 protein: CASSLALAGGPIKNIQYF
V gene: TRBV29-1; clone size: many; J gene: TRBJ2-7; CDR3 protein: CSVKSTDYYEQYF
V gene: TRBV24-1; clone size: many; J gene: TRBJ2-7; CDR3 protein: CATAGTPHYEQYF
V gene: TRBV5-1; clone size: .; J gene: TRBJ2-7; CDR3 protein: CALNPGQIYEQYF
V gene: TRBV2; clone size: many; J gene: TRBJ1-5; CDR3 protein: CASRPLRDQPQHF
V gene: TRBV6-2/TRBV6-3; clone size: many; J gene: TRBJ2-7; CDR3 protein: CASSYAWGTYEQYF
V gene: TRBV27; clone size: .; J gene: TRBJ1-1; CDR3 protein: CASSQTRQGEAFF
V gene: TRBV2; clone size: many; J gene: TRBJ2-7; CDR3 protein: CASEDSSYEQYF
V gene: TRBV5-5; clone size: .; J gene: TRBJ1-5; CDR3 protein: CASSQTYPNQPQHF
V gene: TRBV20-1; clone size: many; J gene: TRBJ2-6; CDR3 protein: CSARDYRSGANVLTF
V gene: TRBV20-1; clone size: many; J gene: TRBJ2-7; CDR3 protein: CSARQGPLFYEQYF
V gene: TRBV10-3; clone size: many; J gene: TRBJ2-7; CDR3 protein: CAISSTGGGYEQYF
V gene: TRBV20-1; clone size: many; J gene: TRBJ2-5; CDR3 protein: CSARAGTSGGWWETQYF
V gene: TRBV2; clone size: many; J gene: TRBJ2-5; CDR3 protein: CASSEPRQGSLRQETQYF
V gene: TRBV6-1; clone size: many; J gene: TRBJ2-5; CDR3 protein: CASSEWPEGQETQYF